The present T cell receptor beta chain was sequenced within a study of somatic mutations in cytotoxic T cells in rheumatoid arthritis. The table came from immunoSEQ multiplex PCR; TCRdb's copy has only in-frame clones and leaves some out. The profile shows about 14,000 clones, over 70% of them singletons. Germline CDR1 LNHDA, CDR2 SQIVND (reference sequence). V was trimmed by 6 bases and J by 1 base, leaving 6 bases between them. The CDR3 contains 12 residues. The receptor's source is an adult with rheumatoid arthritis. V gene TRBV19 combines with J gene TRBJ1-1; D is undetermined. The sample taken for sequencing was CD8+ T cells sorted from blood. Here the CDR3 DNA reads TGTGCCAGTAGCCCGTCGAACACTGAAGCTTTCTTT. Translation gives CASSPSNTEAFF.